This T cell receptor beta chain originates from a study of vaccination and CD4 T cells after COVID-19. In the study overall: At a median approximately 100 days (range 35 to 161) after diagnosis, post-COVID samples were drawn. Researchers treated cells with overlapping spike peptides taken from SARS-CoV-2, HCoV-NL63, HCoV-OC43 and HCoV-229E.

Per the germline V gene, CDR1 is DFQATT and CDR2 is SNEGSKA (reference sequence). The CDR3 has 16 residues. V dropped 5 bases and J dropped 3; count of bases not matched to a gene: 14. About this clonotype: The antigen is undetermined.

With the Oncomine TCR Beta short-read assay, DNA from cultured CD4+ T cells was sequenced. TCRdb used MiXCR to reprocess the PCR reads, holding one entry per CDR3 protein. The table has 15,000 to 20,000 distinct CDR3 sequences, around 46% seen once. The treatment here: approximately 9-day PBMC culture with coronavirus spike peptide pools or control peptides (ViraFEST assay). Peptide-pool expansion of antigen-specific T cells preceded TCR sequencing in ViraFEST. PCR positivity was dated March to December 2020, before US Alpha, Beta and Delta variants. The starting material was CD4+ T cells from blood, cultured in vitro, obtained before SARS-CoV-2 vaccination. J is TRBJ1-2 and V is TRBV20-1, with TRBD1 matching over 8 bases. This TCR derives from a human donor who had recovered from COVID-19. CDR3 in amino acids: CSAGLTGARADYGYTF. Here the CDR3 DNA reads TGCAGTGCTGGACTGACAGGGGCGAGGGCGGACTATGGCTACACCTTC.